This TCR beta chain emerged from a study of cytomegalovirus exposure and HLA in healthy donors. About the research overall: Early on, a data release was issued that held 85 million to 95 million unique TCRs from HLA-typed donors. Findings and limits, study-wide: Later analysis identified a missense DCLRE1C variant that was linked to TCR beta V- and J-gene trimming. Some public TCRs appeared in many individuals, while most sequences were rare.

The study ran its PCR with 60 Vbeta and 13 Jbeta primers. In the original processing: A later analysis tallied roughly 77 million unique TCR beta chains, about 12 million of them shared. Assay used: immunoSEQ multiplex PCR; TCRdb lists only in-frame clones, some missing. D and trimming come from the DNA, and the V and J calls and clone size come from that table. The data show 200,000 or so clones, 82% seen once. As for this clone: The antigen remains undetermined.

In germline, CDR1 is MDHEN, CDR2 SYDVKM. The ends were cut back, 7 bases at V and 0 bases at J, with 12 bases in the middle. This CDR3 spans 14 amino acids. This TCR was recovered from a woman between 50 and 59 years old in good health and CMV-seropositive. Sequencing used PBMCs. This chain joins TRBV28 and TRBJ1-1; a weak D match, TRBD1 (6 bases). The DNA for the CDR3 is TGTGCCAGCAACCCTGGACAGTTGAACACTGAAGCTTTCTTT. Amino acid sequence: CASNPGQLNTEAFF.